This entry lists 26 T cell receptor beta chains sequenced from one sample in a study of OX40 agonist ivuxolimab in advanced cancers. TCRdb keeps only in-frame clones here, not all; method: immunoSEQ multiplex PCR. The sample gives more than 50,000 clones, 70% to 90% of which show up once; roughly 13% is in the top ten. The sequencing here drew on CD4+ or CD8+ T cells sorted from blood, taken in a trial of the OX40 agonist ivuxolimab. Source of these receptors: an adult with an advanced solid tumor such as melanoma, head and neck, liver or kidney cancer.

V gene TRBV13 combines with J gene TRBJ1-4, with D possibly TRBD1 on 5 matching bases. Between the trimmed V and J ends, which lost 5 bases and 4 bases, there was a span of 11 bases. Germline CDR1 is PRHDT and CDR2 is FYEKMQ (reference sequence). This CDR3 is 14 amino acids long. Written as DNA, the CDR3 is TGTGCCAGCAGCCCCACAGGTAGTAATGAAAAACTGTTTTTT. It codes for CASSPTGSNEKLFF.

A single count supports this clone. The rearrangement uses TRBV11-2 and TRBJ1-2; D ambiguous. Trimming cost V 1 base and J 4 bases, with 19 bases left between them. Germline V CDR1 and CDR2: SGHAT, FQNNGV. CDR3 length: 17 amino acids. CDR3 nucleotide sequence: TGTGCCAGCAGCTTAGCTGAGCCCTCTCCCCGGGTCTATGGCTACACCTTC. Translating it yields CASSLAEPSPRVYGYTF.

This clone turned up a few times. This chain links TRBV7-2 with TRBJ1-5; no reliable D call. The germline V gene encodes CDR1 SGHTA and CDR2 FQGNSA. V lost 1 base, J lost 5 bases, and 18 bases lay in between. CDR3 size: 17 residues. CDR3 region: CASSLGSRRRGDQPQHF. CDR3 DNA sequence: TGTGCCAGCAGCTTAGGGTCCAGGAGGAGAGGAGATCAGCCCCAGCATTTT. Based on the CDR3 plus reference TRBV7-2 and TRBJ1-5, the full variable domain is GAGVSQSPSNKVTEKGKDVELRCDPISGHTALYWYRQSLGQGLEFLIYFQGNSAPDKSGLPSDRFSAERTGGSVSTLTIQRTQQEDSAVYLCASSLGSRRRGDQPQHFGDGTRLSIL.

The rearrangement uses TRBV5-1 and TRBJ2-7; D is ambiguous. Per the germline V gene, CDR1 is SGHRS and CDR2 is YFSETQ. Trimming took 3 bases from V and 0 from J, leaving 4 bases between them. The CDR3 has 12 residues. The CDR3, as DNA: TGCGCCAGCAGCTCGAGCTCCTACGAGCAGTACTTC. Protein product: CASSSSSYEQYF.

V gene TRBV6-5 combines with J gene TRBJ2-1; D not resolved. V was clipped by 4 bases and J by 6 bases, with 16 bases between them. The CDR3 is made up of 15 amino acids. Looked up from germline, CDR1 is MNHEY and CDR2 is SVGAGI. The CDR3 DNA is TGTGCCAGCAGTTCGACTGATCTATGGGCCAATGAGCAGTTCTTC. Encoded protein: CASSSTDLWANEQFF.

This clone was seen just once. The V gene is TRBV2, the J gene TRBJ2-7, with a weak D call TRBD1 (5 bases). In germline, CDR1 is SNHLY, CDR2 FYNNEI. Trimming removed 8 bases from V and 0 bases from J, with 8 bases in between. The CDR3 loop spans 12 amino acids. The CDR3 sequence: CASETGSYEQYF. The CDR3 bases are TGTGCCAGCGAAACAGGCTCCTACGAGCAGTACTTC.

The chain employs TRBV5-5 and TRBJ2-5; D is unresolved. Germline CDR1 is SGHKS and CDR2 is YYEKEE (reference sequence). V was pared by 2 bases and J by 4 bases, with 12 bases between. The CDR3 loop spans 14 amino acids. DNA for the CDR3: TGTGCCAGCAGCTTCGGAGTTTCCCCAGAGACCCAGTACTTC. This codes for CASSFGVSPETQYF.

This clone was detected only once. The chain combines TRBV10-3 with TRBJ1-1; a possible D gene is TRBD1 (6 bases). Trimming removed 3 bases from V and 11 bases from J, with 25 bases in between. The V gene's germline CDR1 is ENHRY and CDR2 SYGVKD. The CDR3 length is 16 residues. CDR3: CAISDPFSSGDVSAFF. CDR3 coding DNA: TGTGCCATCAGTGACCCCTTCTCATCAGGGGACGTGAGCGCTTTCTTT.

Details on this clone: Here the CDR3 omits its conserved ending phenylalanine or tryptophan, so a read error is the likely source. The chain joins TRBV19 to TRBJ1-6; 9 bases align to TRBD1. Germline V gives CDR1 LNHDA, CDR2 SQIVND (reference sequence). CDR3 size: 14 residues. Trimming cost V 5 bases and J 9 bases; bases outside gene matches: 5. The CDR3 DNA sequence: TGTGCCAGTAGTCTTCTGACAGGGGGTTCACCCCTCCACCTT. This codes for CASSLLTGGSPLHL.

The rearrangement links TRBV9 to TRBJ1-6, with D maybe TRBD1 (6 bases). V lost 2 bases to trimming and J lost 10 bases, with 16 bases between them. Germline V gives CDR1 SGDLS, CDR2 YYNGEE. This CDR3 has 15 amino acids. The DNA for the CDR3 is TGTGCCAGCAGCGTTGACAGGCAGAGAGGCTCACCCCTCCACTTT. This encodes CASSVDRQRGSPLHF.

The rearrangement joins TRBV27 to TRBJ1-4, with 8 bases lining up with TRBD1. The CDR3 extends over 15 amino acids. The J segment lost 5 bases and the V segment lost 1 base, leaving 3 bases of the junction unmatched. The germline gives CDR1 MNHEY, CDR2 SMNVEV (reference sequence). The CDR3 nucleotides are TGTGCCAGCAGTTTATTCGGGACAGGCAATGAAAAACTGTTTTTT. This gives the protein CASSLFGTGNEKLFF.

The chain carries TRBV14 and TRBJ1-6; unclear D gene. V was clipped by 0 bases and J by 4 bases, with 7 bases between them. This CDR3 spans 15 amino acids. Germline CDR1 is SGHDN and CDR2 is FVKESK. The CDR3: CASSQDGRYNSPLHF. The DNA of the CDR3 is TGTGCCAGCAGCCAAGACGGACGGTATAATTCACCCCTCCACTTT.

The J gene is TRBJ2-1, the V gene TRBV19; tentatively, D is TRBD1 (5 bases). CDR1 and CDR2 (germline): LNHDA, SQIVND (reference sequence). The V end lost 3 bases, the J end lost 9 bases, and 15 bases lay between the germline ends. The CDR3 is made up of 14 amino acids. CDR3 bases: TGTGCCAGTAGTATGGCGGCAGGGAAGGGTGAGCAGTTCTTC. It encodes CASSMAAGKGEQFF.

CDR3 DNA sequence: TGTGCCAGCAGCCAAGAGGGCTTTGGAGGAGGGGCGGCTATCTATGGCTACACCTTC. Encoded protein: CASSQEGFGGGAAIYGYTF. The V call is TRBV27, the J call TRBJ1-2, with D possibly TRBD1 on 5 matching bases. Per germline, CDR1 MNHEY and CDR2 SMNVEV (reference sequence). This CDR3 comprises 19 residues. The V and J ends lost 6 bases and 4 bases respectively, with 30 bases between them.

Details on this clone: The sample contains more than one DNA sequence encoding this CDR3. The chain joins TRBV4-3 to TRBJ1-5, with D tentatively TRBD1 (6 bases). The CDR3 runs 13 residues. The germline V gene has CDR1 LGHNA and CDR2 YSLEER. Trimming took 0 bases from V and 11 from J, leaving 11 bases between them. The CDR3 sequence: CASSQDRGGSQHF. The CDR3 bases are TGCGCCAGCAGCCAAGATAGGGGGGGGTCCCAGCATTTT.

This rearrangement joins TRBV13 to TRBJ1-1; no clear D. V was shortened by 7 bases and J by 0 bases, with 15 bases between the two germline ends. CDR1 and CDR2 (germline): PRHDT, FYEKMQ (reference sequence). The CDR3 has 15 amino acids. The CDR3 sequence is CASNFRGGMNTEAFF. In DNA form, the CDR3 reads TGTGCCAGCAACTTCCGGGGAGGGATGAACACTGAAGCTTTCTTT. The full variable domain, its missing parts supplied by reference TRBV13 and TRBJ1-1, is AAGVIQSPRHLIKEKRETATLKCYPIPRHDTVYWYQQGPGQDPQFLISFYEKMQSDKGSIPDRFSAQQFSDYHSELNMSSLELGDSALYFCASNFRGGMNTEAFFGQGTRLTVV.

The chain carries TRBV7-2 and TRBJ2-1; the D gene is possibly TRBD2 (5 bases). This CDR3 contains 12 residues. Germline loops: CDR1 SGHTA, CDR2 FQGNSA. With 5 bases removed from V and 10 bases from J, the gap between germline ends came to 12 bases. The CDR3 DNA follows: TGTGCCAGCAGCCAAAGAACTAGGGAGCAGTTCTTC. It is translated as CASSQRTREQFF. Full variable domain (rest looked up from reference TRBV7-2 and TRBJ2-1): GAGVSQSPSNKVTEKGKDVELRCDPISGHTALYWYRQSLGQGLEFLIYFQGNSAPDKSGLPSDRFSAERTGGSVSTLTIQRTQQEDSAVYLCASSQRTREQFFGPGTRLTVL.

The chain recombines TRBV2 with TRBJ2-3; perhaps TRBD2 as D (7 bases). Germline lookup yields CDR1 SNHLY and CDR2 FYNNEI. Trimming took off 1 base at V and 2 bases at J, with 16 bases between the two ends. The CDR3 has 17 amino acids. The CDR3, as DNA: TGTGCCAGCAGTGAAGTACAGTGGGGGGGCCCCACAGATACGCAGTATTTT. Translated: CASSEVQWGGPTDTQYF.

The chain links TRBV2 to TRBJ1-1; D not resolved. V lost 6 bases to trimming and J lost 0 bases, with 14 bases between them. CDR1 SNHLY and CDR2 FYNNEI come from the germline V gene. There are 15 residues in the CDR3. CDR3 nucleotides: TGTGCCAGCAGGGCCGGACTTTCTCTGAACACTGAAGCTTTCTTT. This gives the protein CASRAGLSLNTEAFF.

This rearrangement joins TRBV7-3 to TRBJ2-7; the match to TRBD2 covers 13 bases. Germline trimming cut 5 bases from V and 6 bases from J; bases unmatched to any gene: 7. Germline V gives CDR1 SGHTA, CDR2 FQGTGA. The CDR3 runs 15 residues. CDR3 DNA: TGTGCCAGCAGCCCGGGACTAGCGGGATTCGGCGAGCAGTACTTC. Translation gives CASSPGLAGFGEQYF.

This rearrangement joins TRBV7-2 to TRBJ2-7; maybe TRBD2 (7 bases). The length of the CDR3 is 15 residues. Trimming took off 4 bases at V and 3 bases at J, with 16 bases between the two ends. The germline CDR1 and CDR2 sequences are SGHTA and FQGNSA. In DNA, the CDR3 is TGTGCCAGCAGCTCCACTCTAGGGGGGGGCTACGAGCAGTACTTC. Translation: CASSSTLGGGYEQYF.

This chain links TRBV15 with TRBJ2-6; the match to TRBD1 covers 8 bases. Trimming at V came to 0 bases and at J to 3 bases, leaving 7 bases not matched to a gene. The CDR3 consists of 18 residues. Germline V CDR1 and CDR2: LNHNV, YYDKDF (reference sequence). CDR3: CATSRDPQGAFGANVLTF. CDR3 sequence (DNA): TGTGCCACCAGCAGAGATCCCCAGGGGGCGTTTGGGGCCAACGTCCTGACTTTC. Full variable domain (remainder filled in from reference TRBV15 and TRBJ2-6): DAMVIQNPRYQVTQFGKPVTLSCSQTLNHNVMYWYQQKSSQAPKLLFHYYDKDFNNEADTPDNFQSRRPNTSFCFLDIRSPGLGDTAMYLCATSRDPQGAFGANVLTFGAGSRLTVL.

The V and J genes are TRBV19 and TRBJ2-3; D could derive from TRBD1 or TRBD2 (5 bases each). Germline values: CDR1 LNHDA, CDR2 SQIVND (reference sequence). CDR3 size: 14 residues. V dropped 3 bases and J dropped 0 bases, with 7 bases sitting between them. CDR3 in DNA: TGTGCCAGTAGTATGGGACCCAGCACAGATACGCAGTATTTT. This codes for CASSMGPSTDTQYF.

Here the CDR3 DNA reads TGTGCCAGCAGTCCCGTAGTCTCCTACGAGCAGTACTTC. Protein sequence: CASSPVVSYEQYF. The chain recombines TRBV27 with TRBJ2-7; no clear D gene. Trimming took 5 bases from V and 0 from J, leaving 8 bases between them. CDR1 is MNHEY, CDR2 SMNVEV, per germline (reference sequence). The CDR3 runs 13 residues.

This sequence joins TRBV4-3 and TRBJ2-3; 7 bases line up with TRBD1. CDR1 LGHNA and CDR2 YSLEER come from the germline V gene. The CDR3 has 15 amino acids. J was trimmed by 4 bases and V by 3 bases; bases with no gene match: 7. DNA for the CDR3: TGCGCCAGCAGCCAGCAGGGGGACAGTCCAGATACGCAGTATTTT. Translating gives CASSQQGDSPDTQYF.

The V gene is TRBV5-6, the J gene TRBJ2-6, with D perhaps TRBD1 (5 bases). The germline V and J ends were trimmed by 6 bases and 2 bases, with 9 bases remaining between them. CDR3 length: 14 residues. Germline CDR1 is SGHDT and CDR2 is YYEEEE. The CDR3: CASTQGTGANVLTF. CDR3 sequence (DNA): TGTGCCAGCACCCAGGGCACTGGGGCCAACGTCCTGACTTTC.